This T cell receptor (beta chain) was recovered during a study of tumor-infiltrating lymphocytes in oesophageal squamous cell carcinoma. This CDR3 is built from 12 residues. V was cut by 0 bases and J by 4 bases, with 3 bases left in between. Via MiXCR, TCRdb re-called the PCR reads, giving one row per CDR3 protein. The data contain several thousand distinct CDR3 sequences, 15% to 20% of them singletons. This clonotype was seen many times. The sequence was collected from a male donor with esophageal squamous cell carcinoma. The sample comprised normal esophageal tissue next to the tumor. V gene TRBV12-3 or TRBV12-4 combines with J gene TRBJ1-2, with no clear D. CDR3 protein: CASSLATYGYTF. Written as DNA, the CDR3 is TGTGCCAGCAGTTTAGCGACCTATGGCTACACCTTC.